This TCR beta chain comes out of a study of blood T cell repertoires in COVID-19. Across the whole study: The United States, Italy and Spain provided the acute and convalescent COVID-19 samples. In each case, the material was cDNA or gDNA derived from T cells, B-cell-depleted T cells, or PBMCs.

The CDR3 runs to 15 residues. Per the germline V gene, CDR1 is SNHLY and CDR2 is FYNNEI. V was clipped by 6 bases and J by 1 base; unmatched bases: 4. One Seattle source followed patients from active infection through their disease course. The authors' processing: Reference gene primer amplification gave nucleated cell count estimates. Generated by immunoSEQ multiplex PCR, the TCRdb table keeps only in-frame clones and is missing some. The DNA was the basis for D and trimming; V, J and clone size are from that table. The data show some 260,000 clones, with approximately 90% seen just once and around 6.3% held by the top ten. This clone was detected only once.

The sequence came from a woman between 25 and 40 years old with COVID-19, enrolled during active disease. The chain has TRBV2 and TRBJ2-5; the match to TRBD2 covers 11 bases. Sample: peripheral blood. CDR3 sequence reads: CASSAGLAVQETQYF. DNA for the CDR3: TGTGCCAGCAGCGCGGGACTAGCGGTCCAAGAGACCCAGTACTTC.